This T cell receptor (beta chain) was retrieved from a study of blood T cells in healthy people across ages. A sample-barcoded 5' primer and a J-beta primer mix were used in a second PCR of about 7 to 12 cycles. A single record per CDR3 protein comes from TCRdb applying MiXCR to the 5' RACE reads. The sample consists of 700,000 to 900,000 distinct CDR3 sequences, roughly 24% of them appearing once. This clonotype was picked up a small number of times. Trimming removed 1 base from V and 4 bases from J; junction bases left unmatched: 3. The CDR3 runs to 15 residues. Germline assignment: CDR1 MDHEN and CDR2 SYDVKM. This sample was shared with a second study, whose subject was T cells of mothers and their children.

Sequenced material: blood. This TCR came from a boy aged 5-17 years in good health. The V and J genes are TRBV28 and TRBJ2-3; the match to TRBD2 covers 9 bases. The CDR3 DNA sequence: TGTGCCAGCAGTTTATCTAGCGGGGCCCCAGATACGCAGTATTTT. Translated, it gives CASSLSSGAPDTQYF.